This T cell receptor beta chain was obtained from a study of blood T cell repertoires in COVID-19. The CDR3 consists of 15 residues. Germline V gene lookup returns CDR1 SGHRS and CDR2 YFSETQ. V was clipped by 0 bases and J by 3 bases, with 10 bases between them. Libraries were prepared by immunoSEQ multiplex PCR; TCRdb keeps only in-frame clonotypes and omits some of them. The table includes roughly 220,000 clones, less than 90% detected once. Input material: peripheral blood. This TCR derives from a young man with active or convalescent COVID-19. V usage is TRBV5-1 and J usage is TRBJ2-1; no definite D call. Written as DNA, the CDR3 is TGCGCCAGCAGCTTGGGAGAGAGCCTCTACAATGAGCAGTTCTTC. Translated, it gives CASSLGESLYNEQFF.